Listed below are T cell receptor beta chains from one sample, sequenced in a study of blood T cell repertoires in COVID-19. Measured with immunoSEQ multiplex PCR; TCRdb has only the in-frame clones, and not every one. The table lists hundreds of thousands of clones, approximately 86% of them singletons. Input material: PBMCs or T cells enriched from blood (not recorded which). These receptors were taken from a woman aged 45 to 65 who had recovered from COVID-19. CDR3s include the opening cysteine and the closing phenylalanine or tryptophan. D genes are given only for firm matches. The listing skips clone size in some rows; elsewhere it reads once, few, many or a size class.

.	13	TRBV24-1	TRBJ2-3	.	TGTGCCACCAGTGATGGTTCCAGGAATACGCAGTATTTT	CATSDGSRNTQYF
.	15	TRBV6-5	TRBJ1-4	.	TGTGCCAGCACCCAACCGGGAGCAACTAATGAAAAACTGTTTTTT	CASTQPGATNEKLFF
.	13	TRBV18	TRBJ1-1	.	TGTGCCAGCTCTCCGACGGGTTCTCCTGAAGCTTTCTTT	CASSPTGSPEAFF
.	15	TRBV7-9	TRBJ2-2	.	TGTGCCAGCAGCTTAGCAGTTTCAGGCACCGGGGAGCTGTTTTTT	CASSLAVSGTGELFF
.	15	TRBV19	TRBJ2-1	.	TGTGCCAGTACCCAGGGTAGGAGCTCCTACAATGAGCAGTTCTTC	CASTQGRSSYNEQFF
.	15	TRBV5-4	TRBJ2-1	.	TGTGCCAGCAGCTTGGGTTCCGGGATATTAGGTGAGCAGTTCTTC	CASSLGSGILGEQFF
.	12	TRBV3-1/TRBV3-2	TRBJ2-1	.	TGTGCCAGCAGCCAAGGAGGACGGGGGCAGTTCTTC	CASSQGGRGQFF
.	12	TRBV19	TRBJ2-1	once	TGTGCCAATAGCCCCCCCGGACTAGAGCAGTTCTTC	CANSPPGLEQFF
.	15	TRBV11-2	TRBJ2-1	.	TGTGCCAGCAGCTCCGACATCCCTTCCTACAATGAGCAGTTCTTC	CASSSDIPSYNEQFF
.	16	TRBV18	TRBJ2-2	.	TGTGCCAGCTCACCTGTGCTAGCCGCGAACACCGGGGAGCTGTTTTTT	CASSPVLAANTGELFF
TRBD1	16	TRBV5-1	TRBJ1-1	.	TGCGCCAGCAGGCGGACAGGGGGCTCGGGTTCCACTGAAGCTTTCTTT	CASRRTGGSGSTEAFF
TRBD1	16	TRBV4-1	TRBJ1-4	.	TGCGCCAGCAGCCAAACGAGGGACAGGGGGCCTGAAAAACTGTTTTTT	CASSQTRDRGPEKLFF
.	16	TRBV10-3	TRBJ2-2	few	TGTGCCATCACCCACACTACGGGAGCGAACACCGGGGAGCTGTTTTTT	CAITHTTGANTGELFF
TRBD2	18	TRBV3-1/TRBV3-2	TRBJ2-3	.	TGTGCCAGCAGCCAAGATATCCTCGGAACTAGCGCCATAGATACGCAGTATTTT	CASSQDILGTSAIDTQYF
.	14	TRBV9	TRBJ2-1	.	TGTGCCAGCAGCGTAGCCTTGTTGAGGGATGAGCAGTTCTTC	CASSVALLRDEQFF
.	13	TRBV6-2/TRBV6-3	TRBJ1-3	.	TGTGCCAGCAACCCAGGGGCCGGAAACACCATATATTTT	CASNPGAGNTIYF
TRBD2	16	TRBV4-2	TRBJ2-1	.	TGTGCCAGCAGCCCCAGCGGGAGAATCCGCTACAATGAGCAGTTCTTC	CASSPSGRIRYNEQFF
TRBD2	16	TRBV7-3	TRBJ2-1	.	TGTGCCAGCAGCTTAACTCGGACTAGCGGACCTGATGAGCAGTTCTTC	CASSLTRTSGPDEQFF
TRBD1	15	TRBV3-1/TRBV3-2	TRBJ2-2	.	TGTGCCAGCCGGCAGGGGGCCCTCAACACCGGGGAGCTGTTTTTT	CASRQGALNTGELFF
.	16	TRBV28	TRBJ1-2	few	TGTGCCAGCAGCTCACCGGCCAGCGGGACTCCCTATGGCTACACCTTC	CASSSPASGTPYGYTF